This TCR beta chain was sequenced for a study of response to subunit inactivated influenza vaccine. In the case of this clonotype: Its specificity is unknown.

TCRdb re-derived calls from the RT-PCR reads in MiXCR, one entry per CDR3 protein. The sample includes 630,000 or so distinct CDR3 sequences, approximately 15% seen only once; the top ten take 9.5% to 13%. The J segment lost 7 bases and the V segment lost 6 bases, leaving 6 bases of the junction unmatched. The germline V gene encodes CDR1 MDHEN and CDR2 SYDVKM. There are 14 residues in the CDR3. Findings and limits, study-wide: The authors proposed limited new T cell recruitment per seasonal influenza vaccination.

This receptor was taken from a man aged 45 to 65 who received an inactivated influenza vaccine. The J gene is TRBJ1-6, the V gene TRBV28, with TRBD1 matching 7 bases. The specimen was PBMCs from blood, collected 11 to 12 days after vaccination. This CDR3 reads CASRSPGQNSPLHF. CDR3 nucleotide sequence: TGTGCCAGCAGGAGCCCGGGACAGAATTCACCCCTCCACTTT.